Each of the 10 T cell receptor beta chains below was sequenced from the same sample in a study of regulatory T cells in long-lasting Graves disease. The sample's time point: persistent/refractory GD, antithyroid drugs over 5 years with positive TRAb. RNA extracted from PBMCs served as the sequencing template. CDR3 regions were amplified by Arm-PCR using iRepertoire HTBI primers to build TCR beta libraries. TCRdb analysed the multiplex PCR reads with MiXCR anew, one entry per CDR3 protein. Of 700,000 or so distinct CDR3 sequences listed, about 30% are singletons. Sequenced here: peripheral blood mononuclear cells (PBMCs), sampled when the disease was refractory, from a patient treated with antithyroid drugs. These receptors were obtained from a female donor with Graves disease.

This CDR3 reads CASSFRDGHTGELFF. The CDR3 DNA sequence: TGCGCCAGCAGCTTCCGGGACGGACACACCGGGGAGCTGTTTTTT. The chain joins TRBV5-1 to TRBJ2-2; the D call may be TRBD1 or TRBD2 (5 bases each). The CDR3 has 15 residues. The germline CDR1 and CDR2 sequences are SGHRS and YFSETQ. The V gene lost 2 bases and the J gene lost 3 bases, with 11 bases spanning the gap.

This chain connects TRBV6-2 or TRBV6-3 to TRBJ1-5, with 8 bases fitting TRBD1. CDR1 and CDR2 (germline): MNHEY, SVGEGT. The CDR3 has 14 amino acids. Trimming removed 10 bases from V and 4 bases from J; junction bases left unmatched: 9. The CDR3 DNA sequence: TGTGCCACTCGACAGGGGCGTTTGAATCAGCCCCAGCATTTT. Translating gives CATRQGRLNQPQHF.

This clonotype is medium-sized (0.01 to 0.1%). The chain is built from TRBV27 and TRBJ1-1; TRBD1 might be the D (5 bases). The V gene's germline CDR1 is MNHEY and CDR2 SMNVEV (reference sequence). V was trimmed by 3 bases and J by 3 bases, leaving 14 bases between them. The CDR3 has 15 residues. The CDR3 here is CASSLTRGEHTEAFF. The CDR3 nucleotides read TGTGCCAGCAGTTTGACGCGGGGCGAGCACACTGAAGCTTTCTTT.

This clonotype turned up a few times. The chain is built from TRBV29-1 and TRBJ1-5; perhaps TRBD1 as D (6 bases). The germline V gene has CDR1 SQVTM and CDR2 ANQGSEA. This CDR3 spans 14 amino acids. V lost 4 bases to trimming and J lost 4 bases, with 14 bases between them. For the CDR3, the DNA is TGCAGCGTTGTTTCTGGGGGGCAAAATCAGCCCCAGCATTTT. As protein: CSVVSGGQNQPQHF.

V gene TRBV7-8 combines with J gene TRBJ1-2; a possible D gene is TRBD1 (5 bases). Germline CDR1 reads SGHVS; CDR2 reads FQNEAQ. The CDR3 sequence is 15 residues long. V lost 1 base, J lost 1 base, and 10 bases lay in between. Written as DNA, the CDR3 is TGTGCCAGCAGCTTAGATCGGGGGGTTAACTATGGCTACACCTTC. Its protein product is CASSLDRGVNYGYTF.

The chain has TRBV29-1 and TRBJ2-7, with D perhaps assigned TRBD1 or TRBD2 (6 bases each). Trimming removed 7 bases at V and 2 bases at J, with 21 bases between. Germline V CDR1 and CDR2: SQVTM, ANQGSEA. The CDR3 contains 15 residues. CDR3 DNA: TGCAGCGCCTCGGGGGCTCGGGGACATCCCTACGAGCAGTACTTC. Its translation is CSASGARGHPYEQYF.

This clonotype has just a few counts. This chain joins TRBV18 and TRBJ1-5; 12 nucleotides align to TRBD1. Germline V gives CDR1 KGHSH, CDR2 LQKENI. V shed 5 bases and J 2 bases; nucleotides not matched to a gene: 4. The CDR3 is made up of 16 amino acids. The CDR3 DNA sequence: TGTGCCAGCTCAGGGACAGGGGGCATGGGCAATCAGCCCCAGCATTTT. Its protein product is CASSGTGGMGNQPQHF. The variable domain in full, with the rest retrieved from reference TRBV18 and TRBJ1-5, is NAGVMQNPRHLVRRRGQEARLRCSPMKGHSHVYWYRQLPEEGLKFMVYLQKENIIDESGMPKERFSAEFPKEGPSILRIQQVVRGDSAAYFCASSGTGGMGNQPQHFGDGTRLSIL.

As to this clonotype: One base away lies a much larger clone, so this may be a sequencing read error. As the CDR3 is not closed by the conserved phenylalanine or tryptophan, this likely results from a read error. The rearrangement uses TRBV29-1 and TRBJ1-1; 8 bases are a match to TRBD1. The J segment lost 5 bases and the V segment lost 5 bases, leaving 7 bases of the junction unmatched. The CDR3 runs to 13 residues. The germline gives CDR1 SQVTM, CDR2 ANQGSEA. CDR3 residues: CSVRTGRGTEAFS. The CDR3 DNA reads as TGCAGCGTTCGGACAGGGAGAGGAACTGAAGCTTTCTCT.

The sample holds a few counts of this clonotype. The CDR3 DNA follows: TGTGCCAGCAGTTTTCCGGGGGAAATTGGCTACGAGCAGTACTTC. It encodes CASSFPGEIGYEQYF. The chain is built from TRBV28 and TRBJ2-7; D perhaps matches TRBD2 (6 bases). The germline CDR1 and CDR2 sequences are MDHEN and SYDVKM. There are 15 residues in the CDR3. The V end was cut by 3 bases, the J end by 3 bases, with 15 bases between.

The chain has TRBV7-3 and TRBJ2-5, with 7 bases identical to TRBD2. The DNA matches TRBJ2-1 better at its end, which makes the J call doubtful. Germline CDR1 reads SGHTA; CDR2 reads FQGTGA. The CDR3 is made up of 15 amino acids. The CDR3 here is CASSLYISGYDEQFF. CDR3 in DNA: TGTGCCAGCAGCTTATATATTAGCGGGTACGATGAGCAGTTCTTC.